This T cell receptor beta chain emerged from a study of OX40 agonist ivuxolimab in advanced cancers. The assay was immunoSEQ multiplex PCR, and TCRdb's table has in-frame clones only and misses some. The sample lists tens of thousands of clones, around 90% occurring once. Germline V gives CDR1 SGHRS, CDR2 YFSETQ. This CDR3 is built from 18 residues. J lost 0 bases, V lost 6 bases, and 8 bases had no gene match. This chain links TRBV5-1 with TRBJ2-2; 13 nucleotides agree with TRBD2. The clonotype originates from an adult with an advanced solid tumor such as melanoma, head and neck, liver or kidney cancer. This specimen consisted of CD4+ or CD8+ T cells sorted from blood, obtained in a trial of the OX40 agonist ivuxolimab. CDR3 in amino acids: CASNAGLAGRSNTGELFF. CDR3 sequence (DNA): TGCGCCAGCAATGCGGGACTAGCGGGACGATCGAACACCGGGGAGCTGTTTTTT.